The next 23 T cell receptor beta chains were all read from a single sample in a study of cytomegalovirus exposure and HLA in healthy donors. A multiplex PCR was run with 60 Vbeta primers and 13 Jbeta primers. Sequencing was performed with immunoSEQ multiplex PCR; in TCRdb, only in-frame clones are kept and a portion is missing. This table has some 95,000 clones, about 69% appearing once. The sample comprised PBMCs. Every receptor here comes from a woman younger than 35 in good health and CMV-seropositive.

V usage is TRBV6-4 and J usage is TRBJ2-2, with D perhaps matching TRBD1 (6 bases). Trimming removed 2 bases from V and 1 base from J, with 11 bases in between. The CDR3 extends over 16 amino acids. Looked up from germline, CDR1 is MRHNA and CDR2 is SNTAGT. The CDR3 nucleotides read TGTGCCAGCAGTGACCAACCGGGACAGAACACCGGGGAGCTGTTTTTT. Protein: CASSDQPGQNTGELFF.

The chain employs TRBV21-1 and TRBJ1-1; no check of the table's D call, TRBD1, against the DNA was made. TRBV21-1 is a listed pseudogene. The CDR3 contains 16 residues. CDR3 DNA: TGTGCCAGCAGTAGCGGGGACAGGGCTGTGAACACTGAAGCTTTCTTT. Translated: CASSSGDRAVNTEAFF.

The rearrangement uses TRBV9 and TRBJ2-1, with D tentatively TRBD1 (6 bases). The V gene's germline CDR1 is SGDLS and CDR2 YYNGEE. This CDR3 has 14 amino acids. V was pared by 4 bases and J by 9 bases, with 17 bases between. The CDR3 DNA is TGTGCCAGCAGCATACAGGGAGAGAGGGGTGAGCAGTTCTTC. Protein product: CASSIQGERGEQFF.

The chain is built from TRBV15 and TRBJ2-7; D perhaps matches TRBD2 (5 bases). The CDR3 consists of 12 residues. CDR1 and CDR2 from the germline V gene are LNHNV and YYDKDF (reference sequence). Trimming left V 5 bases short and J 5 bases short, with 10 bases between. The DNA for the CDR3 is TGTGCCACCAGCTCCGAGGGCCACGAGCAGTACTTC. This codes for CATSSEGHEQYF.

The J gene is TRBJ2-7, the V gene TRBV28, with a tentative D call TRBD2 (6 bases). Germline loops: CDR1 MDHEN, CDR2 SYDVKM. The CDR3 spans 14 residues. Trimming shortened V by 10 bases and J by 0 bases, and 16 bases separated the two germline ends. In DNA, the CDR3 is TGTGCCACTCAAAGTAGCGGCAGCTCCTACGAGCAGTACTTC. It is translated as CATQSSGSSYEQYF.

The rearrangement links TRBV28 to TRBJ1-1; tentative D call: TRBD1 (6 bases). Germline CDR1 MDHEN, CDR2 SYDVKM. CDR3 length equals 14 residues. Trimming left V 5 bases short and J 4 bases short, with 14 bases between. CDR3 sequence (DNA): TGTGCCAGCAGTGAACAGGGCGCCGCCACTGAAGCTTTCTTT. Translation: CASSEQGAATEAFF.

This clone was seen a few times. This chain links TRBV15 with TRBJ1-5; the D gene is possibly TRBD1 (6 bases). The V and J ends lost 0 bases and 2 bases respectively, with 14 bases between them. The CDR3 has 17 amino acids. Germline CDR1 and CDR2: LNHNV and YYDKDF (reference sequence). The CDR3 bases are TGTGCCACCAGCAGAGATAAGGTCAAGGGGGGCAATCAGCCCCAGCATTTT. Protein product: CATSRDKVKGGNQPQHF.

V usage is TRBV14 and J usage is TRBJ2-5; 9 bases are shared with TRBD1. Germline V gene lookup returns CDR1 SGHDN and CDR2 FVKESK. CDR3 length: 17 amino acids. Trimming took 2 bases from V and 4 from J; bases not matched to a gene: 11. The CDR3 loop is CASSQSMGQGGRETQYF. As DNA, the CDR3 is TGTGCCAGCAGCCAATCCATGGGACAGGGAGGGCGAGAGACCCAGTACTTC.

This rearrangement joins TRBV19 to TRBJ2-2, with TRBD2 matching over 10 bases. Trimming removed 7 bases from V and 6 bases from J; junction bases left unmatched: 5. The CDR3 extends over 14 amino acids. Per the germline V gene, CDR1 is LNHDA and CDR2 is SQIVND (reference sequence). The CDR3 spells CASNPSGSAGELFF. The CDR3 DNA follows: TGTGCCAGTAATCCTAGCGGGAGCGCCGGGGAGCTGTTTTTT.

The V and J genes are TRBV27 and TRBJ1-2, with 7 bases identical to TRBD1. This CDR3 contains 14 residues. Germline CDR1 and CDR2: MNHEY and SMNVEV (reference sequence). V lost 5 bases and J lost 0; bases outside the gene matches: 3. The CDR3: CASSLTGSNYGYTF. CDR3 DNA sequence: TGTGCCAGCAGTCTGACAGGGTCTAACTATGGCTACACCTTC.

The CDR3 loop reads CSVSGGVTGELFF. CDR3 DNA: TGCAGCGTCTCAGGGGGCGTCACCGGGGAGCTGTTTTTT. J is TRBJ2-2 and V is TRBV29-1; 8 nucleotides align to TRBD1. CDR1 and CDR2 from the germline V gene are SQVTM and ANQGSEA. V lost 6 bases and J lost 4; bases outside the gene matches: 4. The CDR3 length is 13 residues.

CDR3 amino acids: CASSLQPYEQYF. The CDR3 coding sequence is TGTGCCAGCAGCTTACAACCCTACGAGCAGTACTTC. This chain connects TRBV7-9 to TRBJ2-5; D gene ambiguous. The closer fit of TRBJ2-7 to the DNA end suggests the J call may be wrong. This CDR3 is 12 amino acids long. CDR1 SEHNR and CDR2 FQNEAQ come from the germline V gene (reference sequence).

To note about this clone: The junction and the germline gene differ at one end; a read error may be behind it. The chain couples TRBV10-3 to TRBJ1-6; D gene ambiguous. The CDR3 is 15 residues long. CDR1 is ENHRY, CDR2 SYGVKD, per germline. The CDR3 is CASSPTTLPNSPLHF. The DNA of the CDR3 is TGTGCCAGCAGTCCCACGACTCTCCCTAATTCACCCCTCCACTTT.

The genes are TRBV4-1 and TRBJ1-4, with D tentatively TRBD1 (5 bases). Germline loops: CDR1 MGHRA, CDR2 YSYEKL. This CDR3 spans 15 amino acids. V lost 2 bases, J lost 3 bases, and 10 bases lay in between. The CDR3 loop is CASSQSDSSNEKLFF. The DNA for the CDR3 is TGCGCCAGCAGCCAAAGTGACAGTTCTAATGAAAAACTGTTTTTT.

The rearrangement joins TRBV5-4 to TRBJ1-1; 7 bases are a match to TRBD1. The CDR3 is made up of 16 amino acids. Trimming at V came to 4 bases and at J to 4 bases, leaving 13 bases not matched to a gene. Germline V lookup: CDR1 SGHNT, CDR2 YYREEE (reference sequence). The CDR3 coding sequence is TGTGCCAGCAGCGCTCTCGAACAGGGGATCGGCACTGAAGCTTTCTTT. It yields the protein CASSALEQGIGTEAFF.

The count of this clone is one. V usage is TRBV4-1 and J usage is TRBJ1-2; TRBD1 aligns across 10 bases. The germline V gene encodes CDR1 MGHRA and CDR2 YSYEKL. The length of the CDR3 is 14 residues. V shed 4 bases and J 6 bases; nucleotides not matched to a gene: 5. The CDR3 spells CASSPAGQGNGYTF. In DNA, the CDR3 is TGCGCCAGCAGCCCTGCGGGACAGGGGAATGGCTACACCTTC.

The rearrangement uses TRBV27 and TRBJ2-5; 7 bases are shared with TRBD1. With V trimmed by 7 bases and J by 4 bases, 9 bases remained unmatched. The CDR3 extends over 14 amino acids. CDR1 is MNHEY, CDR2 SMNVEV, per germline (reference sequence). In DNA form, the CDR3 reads TGTGCCAGCAAAGTGACAGGGTTTGGAGAGACCCAGTACTTC. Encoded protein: CASKVTGFGETQYF.

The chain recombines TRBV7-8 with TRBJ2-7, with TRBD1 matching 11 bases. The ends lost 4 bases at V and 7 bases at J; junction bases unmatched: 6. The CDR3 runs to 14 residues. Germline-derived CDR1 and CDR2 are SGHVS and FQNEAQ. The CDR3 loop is CASSSGQGAGEQYF. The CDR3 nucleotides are TGTGCCAGCAGCTCCGGACAGGGGGCGGGTGAGCAGTACTTC.

CDR3 nucleotides: TGTGCCAGCAGTTACCTAGTTGACACCGGGGAGCTGTTTTTT. This gives the protein CASSYLVDTGELFF. The chain carries TRBV6-6 and TRBJ2-2, with D uncertain. The germline CDR1 and CDR2 sequences are MNHNY and SVGAGI (reference sequence). The length of the CDR3 is 14 residues. Trimming took 2 bases from V and 3 from J, leaving 7 bases between them.

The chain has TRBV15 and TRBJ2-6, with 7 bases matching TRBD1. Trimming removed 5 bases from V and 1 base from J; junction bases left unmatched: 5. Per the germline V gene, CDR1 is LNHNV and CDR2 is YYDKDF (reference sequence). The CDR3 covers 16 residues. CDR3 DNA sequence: TGTGCCACCAGCTTTAGACAGGGTTCTGGGGCCAACGTCCTGACTTTC. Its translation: CATSFRQGSGANVLTF.

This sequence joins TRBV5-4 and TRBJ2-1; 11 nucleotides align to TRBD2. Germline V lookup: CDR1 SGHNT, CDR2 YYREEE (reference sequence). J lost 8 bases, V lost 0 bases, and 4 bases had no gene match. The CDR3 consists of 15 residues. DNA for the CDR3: TGTGCCAGCAGCTTGGCTAGCGGGGGGCATTATGAGCAGTTCTTC. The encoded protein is CASSLASGGHYEQFF.

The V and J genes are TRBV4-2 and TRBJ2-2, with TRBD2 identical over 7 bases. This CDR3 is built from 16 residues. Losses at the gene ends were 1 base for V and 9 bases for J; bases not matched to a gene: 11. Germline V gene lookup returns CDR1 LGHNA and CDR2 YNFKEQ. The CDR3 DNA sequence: TGTGCCAGCAGCCAAGCCCCCCTAGCGGTAGGGAGGGAGCTGTTTTTT. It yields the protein CASSQAPLAVGRELFF.

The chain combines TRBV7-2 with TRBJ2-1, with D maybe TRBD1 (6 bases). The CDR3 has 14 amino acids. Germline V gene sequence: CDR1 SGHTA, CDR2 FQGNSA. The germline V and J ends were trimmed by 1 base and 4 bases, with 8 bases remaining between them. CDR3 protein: CASSLGRGYNEQFF. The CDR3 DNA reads TGTGCCAGCAGCTTAGGCAGGGGTTACAATGAGCAGTTCTTC.